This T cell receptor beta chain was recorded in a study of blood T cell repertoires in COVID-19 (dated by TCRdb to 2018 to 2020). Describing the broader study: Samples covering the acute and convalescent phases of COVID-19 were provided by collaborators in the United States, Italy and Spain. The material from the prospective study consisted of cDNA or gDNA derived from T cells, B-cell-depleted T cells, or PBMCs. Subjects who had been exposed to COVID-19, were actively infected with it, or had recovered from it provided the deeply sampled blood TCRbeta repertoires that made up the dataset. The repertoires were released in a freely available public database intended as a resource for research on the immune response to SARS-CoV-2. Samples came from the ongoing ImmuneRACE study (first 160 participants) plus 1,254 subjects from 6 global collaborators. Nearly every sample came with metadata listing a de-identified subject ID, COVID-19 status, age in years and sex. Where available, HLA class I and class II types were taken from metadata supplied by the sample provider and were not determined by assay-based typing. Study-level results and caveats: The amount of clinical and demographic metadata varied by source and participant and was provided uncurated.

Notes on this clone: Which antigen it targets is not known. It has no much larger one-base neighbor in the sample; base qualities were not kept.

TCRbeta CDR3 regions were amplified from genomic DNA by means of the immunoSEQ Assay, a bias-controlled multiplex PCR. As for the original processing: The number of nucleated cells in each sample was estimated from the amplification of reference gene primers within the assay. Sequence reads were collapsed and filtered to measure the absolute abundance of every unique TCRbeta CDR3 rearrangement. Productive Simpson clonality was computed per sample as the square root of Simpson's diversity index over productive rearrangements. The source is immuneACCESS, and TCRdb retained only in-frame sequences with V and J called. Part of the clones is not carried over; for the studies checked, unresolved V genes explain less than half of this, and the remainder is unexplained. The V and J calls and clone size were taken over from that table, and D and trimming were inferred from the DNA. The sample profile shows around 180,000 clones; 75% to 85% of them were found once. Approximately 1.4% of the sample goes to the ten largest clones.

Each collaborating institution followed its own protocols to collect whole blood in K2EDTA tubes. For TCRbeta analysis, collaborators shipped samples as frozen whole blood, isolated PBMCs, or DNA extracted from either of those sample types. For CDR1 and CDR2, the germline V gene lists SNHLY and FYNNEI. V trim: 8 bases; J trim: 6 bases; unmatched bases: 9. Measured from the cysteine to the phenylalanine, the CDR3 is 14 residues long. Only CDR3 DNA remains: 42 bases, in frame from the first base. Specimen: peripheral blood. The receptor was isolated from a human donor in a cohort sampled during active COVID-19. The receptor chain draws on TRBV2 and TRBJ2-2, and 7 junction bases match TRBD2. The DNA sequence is TGTGCCAGCCGAGGACTAGTTGTGGCCGGGGAGCTGTTTTTT. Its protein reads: CASRGLVVAGELFF. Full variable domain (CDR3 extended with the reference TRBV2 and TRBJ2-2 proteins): EPEVTQTPSHQVTQMGQEVILRCVPISNHLYFYWYRQILGQKVEFLVSFYNNEISEKSEIFDDQFSVERPDGSNFTLKIRSTKLEDSAMYFCASRGLVVAGELFFGEGSRLTVL.